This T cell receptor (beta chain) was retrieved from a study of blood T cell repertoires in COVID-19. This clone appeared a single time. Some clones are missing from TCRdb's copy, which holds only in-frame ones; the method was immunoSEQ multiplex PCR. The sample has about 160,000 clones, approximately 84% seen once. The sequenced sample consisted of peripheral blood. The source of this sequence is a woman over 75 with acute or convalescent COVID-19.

In DNA, the CDR3 is TGTGCCAGCAGCTCAGTCCGGGACAGGTACACCGGGGAGCTGTTTTTT. It translates to CASSSVRDRYTGELFF. This chain uses TRBV7-6 with TRBJ2-2; TRBD1 matches 8 bases. The CDR3 is 16 residues long. J gave up 3 bases and V 4 bases, and 7 bases lay outside the gene matches. CDR1 and CDR2 (germline): SGHVS, FNYEAQ.